These T cell receptor beta chains were read from a single sample in a study of technical replicates of blood from a few donors. Clones were read by immunoSEQ multiplex PCR, and TCRdb kept only the in-frame ones, dropping some. The table includes approximately 90,000 clones, 95% detected once. Sequencing input: T cells isolated from PBMCs. The receptor source for this set is a human donor in good health. CDR3s include the opening cysteine and the closing phenylalanine or tryptophan. D genes are given only for firm matches. Size is stated for part of the rows, as once, few or many counts, or as a class when the clone is expanded.

v_gene: TRBV15
d_gene: TRBD2
j_gene: TRBJ2-3
abundance: NA
CDR3aa: CATSRDPGATSESTDTQYF
CDR3nt: TGTGCCACCAGCAGAGATCCAGGAGCGACTAGCGAGTCCACAGATACGCAGTATTTT

v_gene: TRBV5-1
d_gene: TRBD1
j_gene: TRBJ1-1
abundance: NA
CDR3aa: CASSSEFRDREIEAFF
CDR3nt: TGCGCCAGCAGCTCGGAATTCCGGGACAGGGAAATTGAAGCTTTCTTT

v_gene: TRBV5-1
d_gene: NA
j_gene: TRBJ2-1
abundance: NA
CDR3aa: CASSLYNGEQFF
CDR3nt: TGCGCCAGCAGCTTGTATAACGGTGAGCAGTTCTTC

v_gene: TRBV7-9
d_gene: NA
j_gene: TRBJ2-7
abundance: NA
CDR3aa: CASSQGSGTYEQYF
CDR3nt: TGTGCCAGCAGCCAAGGCTCGGGTACCTACGAGCAGTACTTC

v_gene: TRBV7-9
d_gene: NA
j_gene: TRBJ2-2
abundance: NA
CDR3aa: CASSPSGQPSNTGELFF
CDR3nt: TGTGCCAGCAGCCCCAGCGGACAGCCCTCGAACACCGGGGAGCTGTTTTTT

v_gene: TRBV7-2
d_gene: NA
j_gene: TRBJ2-7
abundance: NA
CDR3aa: CASSLDDRWDSEQYF
CDR3nt: TGTGCCAGCAGCTTAGATGATAGGTGGGACTCTGAGCAGTACTTC

v_gene: TRBV2
d_gene: TRBD1
j_gene: TRBJ2-2
abundance: once
CDR3aa: CASTLYRGNTGELFF
CDR3nt: TGTGCCAGCACCTTATACAGGGGGAACACCGGGGAGCTGTTTTTT

v_gene: TRBV5-1
d_gene: TRBD1
j_gene: TRBJ1-5
abundance: NA
CDR3aa: CASSLDGETGAPQHF
CDR3nt: TGCGCCAGCAGCTTGGATGGAGAGACAGGGGCGCCCCAGCATTTT

v_gene: TRBV7-9
d_gene: TRBD2
j_gene: TRBJ2-7
abundance: NA
CDR3aa: CASSPRDYLSREQYF
CDR3nt: TGTGCCAGCAGTCCCCGGGACTACCTCTCAAGAGAGCAGTACTTC

v_gene: TRBV30
d_gene: NA
j_gene: TRBJ1-2
abundance: NA
CDR3aa: CAWSVAGDNYGYTF
CDR3nt: TGTGCCTGGAGTGTCGCAGGGGATAACTATGGCTACACCTTC

v_gene: TRBV27
d_gene: NA
j_gene: TRBJ1-3
abundance: NA
CDR3aa: CASSEGAGAGNTIYF
CDR3nt: TGTGCCAGCAGTGAAGGCGCAGGGGCTGGAAACACCATATATTTT

v_gene: TRBV4-1
d_gene: TRBD1
j_gene: TRBJ1-1
abundance: NA
CDR3aa: CASSLPRPRTGVQNTEAFF
CDR3nt: TGCGCCAGCAGCCTACCTCGACCCCGCACAGGGGTCCAAAACACTGAAGCTTTCTTT

v_gene: TRBV28
d_gene: TRBD1
j_gene: TRBJ1-2
abundance: NA
CDR3aa: CASSFRDRTQEGSNYGYTF
CDR3nt: TGTGCCAGCAGTTTTCGGGACAGGACTCAAGAAGGCTCTAACTATGGCTACACCTTC

v_gene: TRBV7-2
d_gene: TRBD2
j_gene: TRBJ2-1
abundance: once
CDR3aa: CASSSDGRREQFF
CDR3nt: TGTGCCAGCAGCTCGGACGGGAGGCGGGAGCAGTTCTTC

v_gene: TRBV7-2
d_gene: NA
j_gene: TRBJ1-1
abundance: NA
CDR3aa: CASSPSSPEAFF
CDR3nt: TGTGCCAGCAGCCCCTCTAGCCCTGAAGCTTTCTTT

v_gene: TRBV2
d_gene: TRBD1
j_gene: TRBJ1-5
abundance: NA
CDR3aa: CASSARGPSNQPQHF
CDR3nt: TGTGCCAGCAGTGCCAGGGGGCCCAGCAATCAGCCCCAGCATTTT

v_gene: TRBV19
d_gene: TRBD2
j_gene: TRBJ2-5
abundance: NA
CDR3aa: CASSAGTTSSGETQYF
CDR3nt: TGTGCCAGTAGTGCAGGAACGACTAGCTCAGGGGAGACCCAGTACTTC

v_gene: TRBV28
d_gene: NA
j_gene: TRBJ1-5
abundance: NA
CDR3aa: CASSLVGGYQPQHF
CDR3nt: TGTGCCAGCAGTTTAGTCGGGGGTTACCAGCCCCAGCATTTT

v_gene: TRBV30
d_gene: NA
j_gene: TRBJ1-6
abundance: NA
CDR3aa: CAWAADRGYTNSPLHF
CDR3nt: TGTGCCTGGGCCGCCGATAGGGGATACACTAATTCACCCCTCCACTTT

v_gene: TRBV7-9
d_gene: NA
j_gene: TRBJ2-7
abundance: NA
CDR3aa: CASSLVSTGRRYEQYF
CDR3nt: TGTGCCAGCAGCTTAGTTAGTACAGGTAGAAGATACGAGCAGTACTTC

v_gene: TRBV7-9
d_gene: TRBD1
j_gene: TRBJ1-5
abundance: NA
CDR3aa: CASSLAGAGGVNQPQHF
CDR3nt: TGTGCCAGCAGCTTAGCGGGGGCAGGGGGAGTCAATCAGCCCCAGCATTTT

v_gene: TRBV5-6
d_gene: NA
j_gene: TRBJ2-2
abundance: NA
CDR3aa: CASSLVPDFTGELFF
CDR3nt: TGTGCCAGCAGCTTGGTACCAGATTTCACCGGGGAGCTGTTTTTT

v_gene: TRBV27
d_gene: NA
j_gene: TRBJ2-2
abundance: NA
CDR3aa: CASSFRANTGELFF
CDR3nt: TGTGCCAGCAGTTTCCGGGCGAACACCGGGGAGCTGTTTTTT

v_gene: TRBV11-2
d_gene: NA
j_gene: TRBJ2-7
abundance: NA
CDR3aa: CASSLENGQIYEQYF
CDR3nt: TGTGCCAGCAGCTTAGAAAACGGACAAATCTACGAGCAGTACTTC

v_gene: TRBV4-2
d_gene: TRBD2
j_gene: TRBJ2-5
abundance: NA
CDR3aa: CASSQEGLAGGPGVTQYF
CDR3nt: TGTGCCAGCAGCCAAGAAGGGCTAGCGGGGGGGCCTGGAGTGACCCAGTACTTC

v_gene: TRBV28
d_gene: TRBD1
j_gene: TRBJ2-3
abundance: NA
CDR3aa: CATETGTASRLTDTQYF
CDR3nt: TGTGCCACCGAGACCGGGACAGCTTCACGTCTCACAGATACGCAGTATTTT

v_gene: TRBV19
d_gene: TRBD2
j_gene: TRBJ2-3
abundance: NA
CDR3aa: CASSELAGGNTDTQYF
CDR3nt: TGTGCCAGTAGCGAACTAGCGGGAGGGAACACAGATACGCAGTATTTT

v_gene: TRBV6-5
d_gene: TRBD2
j_gene: TRBJ2-3
abundance: few
CDR3aa: CASSTPSGSTDTQYF
CDR3nt: TGTGCCAGCAGTACTCCTAGCGGGAGCACAGATACGCAGTATTTT

v_gene: TRBV6-1
d_gene: NA
j_gene: TRBJ1-2
abundance: NA
CDR3aa: CASRKQGYDYGYTF
CDR3nt: TGTGCCAGCAGAAAACAGGGTTATGACTATGGCTACACCTTC

v_gene: TRBV4-1
d_gene: TRBD1
j_gene: TRBJ2-7
abundance: NA
CDR3aa: CASSQQTGLYEQYF
CDR3nt: TGCGCCAGCAGCCAACAGACAGGGTTATACGAGCAGTACTTC

v_gene: TRBV4-2
d_gene: TRBD2
j_gene: TRBJ2-3
abundance: NA
CDR3aa: CASSQEELAGGSTDTQYF
CDR3nt: TGTGCCAGCAGCCAAGAGGAACTAGCGGGCGGTAGCACAGATACGCAGTATTTT

v_gene: TRBV5-1
d_gene: NA
j_gene: TRBJ1-1
abundance: NA
CDR3aa: CASSLQVMNTEAFF
CDR3nt: TGCGCCAGCAGCTTGCAGGTTATGAACACTGAAGCTTTCTTT

v_gene: TRBV5-1
d_gene: NA
j_gene: TRBJ1-5
abundance: NA
CDR3aa: CASSPEPSGQPQHF
CDR3nt: TGCGCCAGCAGCCCCGAACCTTCGGGTCAGCCCCAGCATTTT

v_gene: TRBV25-1
d_gene: TRBD1
j_gene: TRBJ1-1
abundance: NA
CDR3aa: CASSEYSTGAWTEAFF
CDR3nt: TGTGCCAGCAGTGAATATTCGACAGGGGCGTGGACTGAAGCTTTCTTT

v_gene: TRBV6-9
d_gene: NA
j_gene: TRBJ2-7
abundance: NA
CDR3aa: CASSPFYEQYF
CDR3nt: TGTGCCAGCAGTCCATTCTACGAGCAGTACTTC

v_gene: TRBV4-2
d_gene: TRBD1
j_gene: TRBJ1-4
abundance: NA
CDR3aa: CASSQLQPGQGAWKLFF
CDR3nt: TGTGCCAGCAGCCAGCTACAACCGGGACAGGGTGCTTGGAAACTGTTTTTT

v_gene: TRBV5-1
d_gene: NA
j_gene: TRBJ2-5
abundance: NA
CDR3aa: CASSFRETQYF
CDR3nt: TGCGCCAGCAGCTTCAGAGAGACCCAGTACTTC

v_gene: TRBV28
d_gene: TRBD2
j_gene: TRBJ2-2
abundance: NA
CDR3aa: CASSLSLAGTGELFF
CDR3nt: TGTGCCAGCAGTTTATCACTAGCGGGAACCGGGGAGCTGTTTTTT

v_gene: TRBV2
d_gene: TRBD1
j_gene: TRBJ2-1
abundance: once
CDR3aa: CASSRSGQGSNEQFF
CDR3nt: TGTGCCAGCAGTCGCTCGGGACAGGGGAGCAATGAGCAGTTCTTC

v_gene: TRBV25-1
d_gene: TRBD2
j_gene: TRBJ2-2
abundance: NA
CDR3aa: CASSEDGTSGVGELFF
CDR3nt: TGTGCCAGCAGTGAGGATGGGACTAGCGGGGTCGGGGAGCTGTTTTTT

v_gene: TRBV6-6
d_gene: TRBD1
j_gene: TRBJ1-2
abundance: NA
CDR3aa: CASSRDRAGGYTF
CDR3nt: TGTGCCAGCAGTAGAGACAGGGCTGGGGGCTACACCTTC

v_gene: TRBV2
d_gene: NA
j_gene: TRBJ2-7
abundance: NA
CDR3aa: CASRGFKGLEVRSTNYEQYF
CDR3nt: TGTGCCAGCCGGGGGTTTAAAGGACTCGAGGTCCGGTCCACGAACTACGAGCAGTACTTC

v_gene: TRBV30
d_gene: TRBD2
j_gene: TRBJ2-5
abundance: NA
CDR3aa: CAWSAVAGHETQYF
CDR3nt: TGTGCCTGGAGTGCGGTAGCGGGGCACGAGACCCAGTACTTC

v_gene: TRBV6-4
d_gene: NA
j_gene: TRBJ1-3
abundance: few
CDR3aa: CDSVMTGHSGNTIYF
CDR3nt: TGTGACAGCGTTATGACAGGACACTCTGGAAACACCATATATTTT

v_gene: TRBV2
d_gene: TRBD1
j_gene: TRBJ1-2
abundance: NA
CDR3aa: CASRRDRGDGYTF
CDR3nt: TGTGCCAGCAGGCGGGACAGGGGAGATGGCTACACCTTC

v_gene: TRBV5-4
d_gene: TRBD1
j_gene: TRBJ1-2
abundance: NA
CDR3aa: CASSLDRGLGYGYTF
CDR3nt: TGTGCCAGCAGCTTGGACAGGGGGCTTGGCTATGGCTACACCTTC

v_gene: TRBV28
d_gene: TRBD2
j_gene: TRBJ2-1
abundance: NA
CDR3aa: CASGAGGSYNEQFF
CDR3nt: TGTGCCAGCGGTGCGGGAGGGAGCTACAATGAGCAGTTCTTC

v_gene: TRBV19
d_gene: TRBD1
j_gene: TRBJ1-4
abundance: NA
CDR3aa: CASSIDREYEKLFF
CDR3nt: TGTGCCAGTAGTATTGACAGGGAATATGAAAAACTGTTTTTT

v_gene: TRBV27
d_gene: TRBD2
j_gene: TRBJ2-1
abundance: NA
CDR3aa: CASRTSAYNEQFF
CDR3nt: TGTGCCAGCAGGACTAGCGCGTACAATGAGCAGTTCTTC

v_gene: TRBV5-1
d_gene: TRBD1
j_gene: TRBJ1-1
abundance: NA
CDR3aa: CASRRQGIDDEAFF
CDR3nt: TGCGCCAGCAGGAGACAGGGAATAGATGACGAAGCTTTCTTT

v_gene: TRBV7-8
d_gene: TRBD2
j_gene: TRBJ2-3
abundance: NA
CDR3aa: CASSLAIAGMWDTQYF
CDR3nt: TGTGCCAGCAGCTTAGCTATAGCGGGGATGTGGGATACGCAGTATTTT

v_gene: TRBV6-5
d_gene: NA
j_gene: TRBJ2-1
abundance: NA
CDR3aa: CASSYATGPREQFF
CDR3nt: TGTGCCAGCAGTTACGCGACAGGCCCCAGGGAGCAGTTCTTC

v_gene: TRBV2
d_gene: TRBD1
j_gene: TRBJ1-1
abundance: few
CDR3aa: CATGRWDRETEAFF
CDR3nt: TGTGCCACCGGAAGGTGGGACAGGGAGACTGAAGCTTTCTTT

v_gene: TRBV28
d_gene: TRBD2
j_gene: TRBJ2-2
abundance: NA
CDR3aa: CASSLWWSSGRGTGELFF
CDR3nt: TGTGCCAGCAGTTTGTGGTGGAGTAGCGGGAGAGGCACCGGGGAGCTGTTTTTT

v_gene: TRBV19
d_gene: NA
j_gene: TRBJ2-1
abundance: NA
CDR3aa: CASKPTLNPYNEQFF
CDR3nt: TGTGCCAGTAAACCCACGCTAAACCCCTACAATGAGCAGTTCTTC